Sequencing of this TCR beta chain was carried out in a study of human T cells and chemical hapten exposure. As for the study in general: 2% DPC was applied to about 2 cm by about 2 cm of upper inner arm skin for sensitization. Patients, mostly women, had alopecia areata, alopecia totalis or alopecia universalis. Diphenylcyclopropenone, dosed weekly to the scalp, was given to patients throughout the roughly 24-week study.

TCRdb re-called the RACE reads through MiXCR, storing one row per CDR3 protein. This sample has around 190,000 distinct CDR3 sequences, with around 20% found just once. As to time point: patch test 1, 2 weeks after DPC sensitization. Treatment denoted: therapeutic diphenylcyclopropenone sensitization with weekly scalp DPC. Suited to DPC and affected by alopecia, the donors ranged from 18 to 70 years old. CDR1 is SNHLY, CDR2 FYNNEI, per germline. The CDR3 runs 12 residues. Deletions cut 7 bases from V and 6 bases from J, with 12 bases between. The sequence came from a woman aged 45 to 65 with alopecia areata. Some clones in this sample may be carry-over from other donors' samples. Specimen: whole blood, collected in connection with sensitization to the hapten diphenylcyclopropenone (DPC). The chain combines TRBV2 with TRBJ1-1; a weak D match, TRBD1 (6 bases). The CDR3 reads CASNRDRAEAFF. DNA for the CDR3: TGTGCCAGCAACAGGGATCGAGCTGAAGCTTTCTTT.